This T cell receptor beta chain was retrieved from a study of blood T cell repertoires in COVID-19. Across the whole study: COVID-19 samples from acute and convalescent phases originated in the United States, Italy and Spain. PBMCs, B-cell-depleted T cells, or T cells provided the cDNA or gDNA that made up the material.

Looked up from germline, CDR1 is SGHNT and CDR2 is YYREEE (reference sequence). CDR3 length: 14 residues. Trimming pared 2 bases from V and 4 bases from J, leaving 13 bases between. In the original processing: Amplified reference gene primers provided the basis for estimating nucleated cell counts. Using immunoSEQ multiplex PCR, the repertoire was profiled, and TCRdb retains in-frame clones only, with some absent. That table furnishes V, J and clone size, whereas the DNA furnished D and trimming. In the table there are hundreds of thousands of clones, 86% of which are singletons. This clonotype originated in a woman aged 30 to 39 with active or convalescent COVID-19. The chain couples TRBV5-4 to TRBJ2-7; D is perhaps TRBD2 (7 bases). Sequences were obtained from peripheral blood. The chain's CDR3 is CASSLWGGRYEQYF. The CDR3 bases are TGTGCCAGCAGCTTATGGGGGGGCCGATACGAGCAGTACTTC.